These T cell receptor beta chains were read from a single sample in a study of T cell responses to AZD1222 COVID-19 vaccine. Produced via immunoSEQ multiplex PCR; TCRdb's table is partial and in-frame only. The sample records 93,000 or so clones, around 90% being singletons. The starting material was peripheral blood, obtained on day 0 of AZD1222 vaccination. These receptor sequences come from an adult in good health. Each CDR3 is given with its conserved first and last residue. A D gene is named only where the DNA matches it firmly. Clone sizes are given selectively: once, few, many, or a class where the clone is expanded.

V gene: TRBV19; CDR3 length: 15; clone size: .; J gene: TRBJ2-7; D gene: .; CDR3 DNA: TGTGCCAGTAGTATAGGTAAGGGGCGAACCTACGAGCAGTACTTC; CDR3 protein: CASSIGKGRTYEQYF
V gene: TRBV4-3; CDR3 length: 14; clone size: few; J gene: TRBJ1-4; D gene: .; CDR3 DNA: TGCGCCAGCAGCCTAAGACGGGGTAATGAAAAACTGTTTTTT; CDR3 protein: CASSLRRGNEKLFF
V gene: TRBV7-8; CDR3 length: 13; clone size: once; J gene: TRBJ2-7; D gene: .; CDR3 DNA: TGTGCCAGCAGCTCGGATCCGGGGGTCGAGCAGTACTTC; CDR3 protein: CASSSDPGVEQYF
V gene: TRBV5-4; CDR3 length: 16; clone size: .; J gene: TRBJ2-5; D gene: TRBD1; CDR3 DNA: TGTGCCAGCAGCTCCCACCGGACAGGGACGGGTGAGACCCAGTACTTC; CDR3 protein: CASSSHRTGTGETQYF
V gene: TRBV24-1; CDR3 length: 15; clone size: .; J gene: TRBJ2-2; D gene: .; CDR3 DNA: TGTGCCACCAGTCCCCGGACCTTGGACACCGGGGAGCTGTTTTTT; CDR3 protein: CATSPRTLDTGELFF
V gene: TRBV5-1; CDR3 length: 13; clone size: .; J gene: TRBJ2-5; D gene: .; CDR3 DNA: TGCGCCAGCAGCTTTGACCGCACAGGGACCCAGTACTTC; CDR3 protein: CASSFDRTGTQYF
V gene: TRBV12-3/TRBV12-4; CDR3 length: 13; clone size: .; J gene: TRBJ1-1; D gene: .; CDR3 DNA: TGTGCCAGCACCTTTGGTGGGTACACTGAAGCTTTCTTT; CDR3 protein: CASTFGGYTEAFF
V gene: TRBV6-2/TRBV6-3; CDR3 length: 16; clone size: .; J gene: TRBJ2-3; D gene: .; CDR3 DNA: TGTGCCAGCAGTTACGTACTCGCGATAAGGGGGGATACGCAGTATTTT; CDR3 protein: CASSYVLAIRGDTQYF
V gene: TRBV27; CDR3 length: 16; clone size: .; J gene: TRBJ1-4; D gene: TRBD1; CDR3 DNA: TGTGCCAGCAGGGACCGACAGGGGGGAAGAAATGAAAAACTGTTTTTT; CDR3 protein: CASRDRQGGRNEKLFF
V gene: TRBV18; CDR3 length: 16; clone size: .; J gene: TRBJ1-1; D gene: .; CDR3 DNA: TGTGCCAGCTCACTAGCAGGGTCCGAGGGGGACACTGAAGCTTTCTTT; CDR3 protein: CASSLAGSEGDTEAFF
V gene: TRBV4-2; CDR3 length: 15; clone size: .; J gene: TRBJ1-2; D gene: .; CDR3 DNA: TGTGCCAGCAGCCAAGAGGTGACAATTAACTATGGCTACACCTTC; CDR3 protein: CASSQEVTINYGYTF
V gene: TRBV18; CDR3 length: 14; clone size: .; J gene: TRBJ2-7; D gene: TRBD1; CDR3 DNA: TGTGCCAGCTCACCAGCCGGGACAGGGAGCGAGCAGTACTTC; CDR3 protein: CASSPAGTGSEQYF
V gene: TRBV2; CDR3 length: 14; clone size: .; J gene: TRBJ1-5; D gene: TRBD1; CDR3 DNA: TGTGCCAGCACCCCCGACAGGGCGAGTCAGCCCCAGCATTTT; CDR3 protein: CASTPDRASQPQHF
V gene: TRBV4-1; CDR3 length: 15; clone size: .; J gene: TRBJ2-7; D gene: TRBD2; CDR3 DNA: TGCGCCAGCAGGGAATTGGGGGGGAGCTCCTACGAGCAGTACTTC; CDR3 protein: CASRELGGSSYEQYF
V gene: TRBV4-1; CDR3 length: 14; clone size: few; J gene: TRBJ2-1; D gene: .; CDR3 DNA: TGCGCCAGCAGCCAAGGGTGGGGAGGCAATGAGCAGTTCTTC; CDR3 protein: CASSQGWGGNEQFF
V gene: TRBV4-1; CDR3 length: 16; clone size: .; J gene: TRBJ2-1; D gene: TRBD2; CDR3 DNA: TGCGCCAGCAGCCTCAATATCGCGGGGGGTTCCAATGAGCAGTTCTTC; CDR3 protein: CASSLNIAGGSNEQFF
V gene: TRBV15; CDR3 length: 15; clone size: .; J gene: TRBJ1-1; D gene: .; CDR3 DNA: TGTGCCACCAGCAGAGGGGGGAACTTGAACACTGAAGCTTTCTTT; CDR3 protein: CATSRGGNLNTEAFF
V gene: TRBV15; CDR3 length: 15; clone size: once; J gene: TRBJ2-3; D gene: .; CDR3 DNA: TGTGCCACCAGCAGAGCCCATCAAAGCACAGATACGCAGTATTTT; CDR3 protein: CATSRAHQSTDTQYF
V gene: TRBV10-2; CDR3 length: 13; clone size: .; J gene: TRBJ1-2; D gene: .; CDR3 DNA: TGCGCCAGCAGTCAGGGGCCCTGGGGAGGCTACACCTTC; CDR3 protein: CASSQGPWGGYTF
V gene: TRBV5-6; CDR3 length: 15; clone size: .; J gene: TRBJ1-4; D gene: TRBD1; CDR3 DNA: TGTGCCAGCAGCACCGGACAGGGGGCGGGTGAAAAACTGTTTTTT; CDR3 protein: CASSTGQGAGEKLFF
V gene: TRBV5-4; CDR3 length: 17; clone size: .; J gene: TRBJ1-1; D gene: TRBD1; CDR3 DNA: TGTGCCAGCAGCTTAGGCGCGGCAGGGGGCGCGGGCACTGAAGCTTTCTTT; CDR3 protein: CASSLGAAGGAGTEAFF
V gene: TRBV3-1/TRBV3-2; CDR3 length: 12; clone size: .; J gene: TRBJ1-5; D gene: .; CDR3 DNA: TGTGCCAGCAGCCAAAGGACGGGGCCCCAGCATTTT; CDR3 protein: CASSQRTGPQHF
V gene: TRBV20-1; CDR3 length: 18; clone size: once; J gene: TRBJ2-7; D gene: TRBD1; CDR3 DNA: TGCAGTGCTAGTCGTGACAGGGGGCGTATTCCCCGTGTGATCGAGCAGTACTTC; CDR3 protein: CSASRDRGRIPRVIEQYF
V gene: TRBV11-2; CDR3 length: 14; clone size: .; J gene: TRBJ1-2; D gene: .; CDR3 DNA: TGTGCCAGCAGCTTATTCCCTCGGACAGATGGCTACACCTTC; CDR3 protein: CASSLFPRTDGYTF
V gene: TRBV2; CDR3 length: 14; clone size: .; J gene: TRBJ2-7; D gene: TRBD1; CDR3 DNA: TGTGCCAGCATTCGCAGGGACAGGGGCTACGAGCAGTACTTC; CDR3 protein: CASIRRDRGYEQYF
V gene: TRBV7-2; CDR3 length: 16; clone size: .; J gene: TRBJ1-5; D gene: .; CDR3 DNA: TGTGCCAGCAGCTTAGCGCGGCCAGGGCGCAATCAGCCCCAGCATTTT; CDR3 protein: CASSLARPGRNQPQHF
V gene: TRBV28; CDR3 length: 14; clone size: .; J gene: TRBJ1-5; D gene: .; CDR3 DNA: TGTGCCAGCAGTTTATGGGTGGAGAATCAGCCCCAGCATTTT; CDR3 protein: CASSLWVENQPQHF
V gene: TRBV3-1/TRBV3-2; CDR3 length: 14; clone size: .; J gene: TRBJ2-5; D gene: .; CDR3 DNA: TGTGCCAGCAGCCAGGTGGGGATCCAAGAGACCCAGTACTTC; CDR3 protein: CASSQVGIQETQYF
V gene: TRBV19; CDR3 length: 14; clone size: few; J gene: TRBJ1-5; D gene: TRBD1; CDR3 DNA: TGTGCCAGTAGCGACAGGGTCGGCCATCAGCCCCAGCATTTT; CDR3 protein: CASSDRVGHQPQHF
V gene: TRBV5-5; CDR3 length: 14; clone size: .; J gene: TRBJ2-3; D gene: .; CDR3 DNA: TGTGCCAGCAGCTTAATGGACGGCACAGATACGCAGTATTTT; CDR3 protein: CASSLMDGTDTQYF
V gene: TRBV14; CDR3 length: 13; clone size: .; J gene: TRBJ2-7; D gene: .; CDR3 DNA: TGTGCCAGCAGTCCCGGTTTTGGCCACGAGCAGTACTTC; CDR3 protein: CASSPGFGHEQYF
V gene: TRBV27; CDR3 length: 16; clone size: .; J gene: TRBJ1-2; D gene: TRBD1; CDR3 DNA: TGTGCCAGCGACCTGACAGGGCGGACTGGAGGCTATGGCTACACCTTC; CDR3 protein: CASDLTGRTGGYGYTF
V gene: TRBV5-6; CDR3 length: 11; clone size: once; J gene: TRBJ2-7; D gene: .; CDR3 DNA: TGTGCCAGCAGCCCGAGAGGGGAGCAGTACTTC; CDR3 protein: CASSPRGEQYF
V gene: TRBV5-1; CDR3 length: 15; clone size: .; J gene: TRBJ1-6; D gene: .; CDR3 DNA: TGCGCCAGCAGCTTGGACGGGCAGGGAGGTTCACCCCTCCACTTT; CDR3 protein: CASSLDGQGGSPLHF
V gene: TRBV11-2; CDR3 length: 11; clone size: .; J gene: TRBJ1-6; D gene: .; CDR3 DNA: TGTGCCAGCAGCTTAGGGGACTGGGTCTACTTT; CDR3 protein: CASSLGDWVYF
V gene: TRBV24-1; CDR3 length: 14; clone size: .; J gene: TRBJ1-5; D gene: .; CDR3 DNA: TGTGCCACCAGTGGGGGATTCGGGGATCAGCCCCAGCATTTT; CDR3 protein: CATSGGFGDQPQHF
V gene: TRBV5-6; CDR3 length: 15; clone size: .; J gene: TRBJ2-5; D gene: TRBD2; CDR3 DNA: TGTGCCAGCAGCTTGGCGCCTAGCGGGGGTGAGACCCAGTACTTC; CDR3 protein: CASSLAPSGGETQYF
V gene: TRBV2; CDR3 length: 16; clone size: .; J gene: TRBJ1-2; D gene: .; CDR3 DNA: TGTGCCAGCAGTGAAGATGGGGTCAGGGCGGGTTATGGCTACACCTTC; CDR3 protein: CASSEDGVRAGYGYTF
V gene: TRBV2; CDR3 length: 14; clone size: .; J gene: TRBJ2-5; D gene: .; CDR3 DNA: TGTGCCAGCACCTGGAACAGGGGAGGAGAGACCCAGTACTTC; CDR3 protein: CASTWNRGGETQYF
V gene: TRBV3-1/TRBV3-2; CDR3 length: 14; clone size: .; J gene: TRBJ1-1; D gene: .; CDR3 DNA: TGTGCCAGCAGCCACGGGACGGGTAACACTGAAGCTTTCTTT; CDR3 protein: CASSHGTGNTEAFF
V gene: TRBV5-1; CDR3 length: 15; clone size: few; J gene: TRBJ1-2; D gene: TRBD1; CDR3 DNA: TGCGCCAGCAGCGCCCAACAGGGGGGCGCAGATGGCTACACCTTC; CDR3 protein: CASSAQQGGADGYTF
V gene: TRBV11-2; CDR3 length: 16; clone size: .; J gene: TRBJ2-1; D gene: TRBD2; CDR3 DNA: TGTGCCAGCAGCTTGACCGGGACTAGAGAAAACAATGAGCAGTTCTTC; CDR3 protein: CASSLTGTRENNEQFF
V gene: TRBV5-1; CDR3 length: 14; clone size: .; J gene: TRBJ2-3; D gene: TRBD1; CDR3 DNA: TGCGCCAGCAGCGAGGACAGGGGGCTAGATACGCAGTATTTT; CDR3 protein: CASSEDRGLDTQYF
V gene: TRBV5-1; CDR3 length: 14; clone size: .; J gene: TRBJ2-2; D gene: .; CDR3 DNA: TGCGCCAGCAGCTTCCGGAACGGGGCCGGGGAGCTGTTTTTT; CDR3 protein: CASSFRNGAGELFF
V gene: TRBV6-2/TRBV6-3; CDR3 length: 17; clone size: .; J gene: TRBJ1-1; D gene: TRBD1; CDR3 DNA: TGTGCCAGCAGTCGTGACAGGGCTCGACTGAAGAACACTGAAGCTTTCTTT; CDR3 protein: CASSRDRARLKNTEAFF
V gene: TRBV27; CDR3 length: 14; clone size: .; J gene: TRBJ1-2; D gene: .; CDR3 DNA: TGTGCCAGCAGTCAACACGGGGCGCCCTATGGCTACACCTTC; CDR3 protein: CASSQHGAPYGYTF
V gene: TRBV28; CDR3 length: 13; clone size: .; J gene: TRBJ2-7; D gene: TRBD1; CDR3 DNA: TGTGCCAGCAGTCGGGACAGGGTCTACGGGCAGTACTTC; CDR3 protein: CASSRDRVYGQYF
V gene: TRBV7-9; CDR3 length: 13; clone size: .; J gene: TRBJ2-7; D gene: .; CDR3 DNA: TGTGCCAGCAGCCGTGGGAGCTCCTACGAGCAGTACTTC; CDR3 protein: CASSRGSSYEQYF
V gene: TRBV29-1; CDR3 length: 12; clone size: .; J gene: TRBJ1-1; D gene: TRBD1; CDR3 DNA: TGCAGCGTGGTTGACAGGGCGACTGAAGCTTTCTTT; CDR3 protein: CSVVDRATEAFF
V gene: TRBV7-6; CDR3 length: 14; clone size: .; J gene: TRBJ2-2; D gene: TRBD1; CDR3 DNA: TGTGCCAGCAGCCGGGACAGAGTCACCGGGGAGCTGTTTTTT; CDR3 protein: CASSRDRVTGELFF
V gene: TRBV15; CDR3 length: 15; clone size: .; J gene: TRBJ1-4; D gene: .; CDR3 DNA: TGTGCCACCAGCAGAGACGGCGGATTTAATGAAAAACTGTTTTTT; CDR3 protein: CATSRDGGFNEKLFF
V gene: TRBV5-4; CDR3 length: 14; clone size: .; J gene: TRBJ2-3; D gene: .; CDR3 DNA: TGTGCCAGCAGCCTGTGGGGGGTGACTGATACGCAGTATTTT; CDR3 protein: CASSLWGVTDTQYF
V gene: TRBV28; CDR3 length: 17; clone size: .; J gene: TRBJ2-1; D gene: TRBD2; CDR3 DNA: TGTGCCAGCAGTCTGGGACTAGCGGGGGGTTCCTACAATGAGCAGTTCTTC; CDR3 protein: CASSLGLAGGSYNEQFF
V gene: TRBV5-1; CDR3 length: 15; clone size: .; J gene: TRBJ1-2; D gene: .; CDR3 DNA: TGCGCCAGCAGCTTGGCCCCCGGGGTGGTCTATGGCTACACCTTC; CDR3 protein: CASSLAPGVVYGYTF